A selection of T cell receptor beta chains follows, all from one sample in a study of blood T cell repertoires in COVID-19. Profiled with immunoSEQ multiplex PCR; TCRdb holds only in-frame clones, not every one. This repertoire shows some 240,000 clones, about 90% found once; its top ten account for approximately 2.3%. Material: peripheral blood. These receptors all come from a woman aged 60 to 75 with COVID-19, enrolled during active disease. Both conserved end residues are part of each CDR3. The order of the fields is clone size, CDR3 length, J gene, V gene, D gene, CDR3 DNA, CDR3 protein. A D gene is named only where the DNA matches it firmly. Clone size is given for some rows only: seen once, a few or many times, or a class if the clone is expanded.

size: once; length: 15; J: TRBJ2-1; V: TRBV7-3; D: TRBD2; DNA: TGTGCCAGCAGCTTCGGACTAGCGGGTGGCAGTGAGCAGTTCTTC; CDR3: CASSFGLAGGSEQFF
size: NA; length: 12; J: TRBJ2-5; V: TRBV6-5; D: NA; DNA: TGTGCCAGCAGGATGGACAAAGAGACCCAGTACTTC; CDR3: CASRMDKETQYF
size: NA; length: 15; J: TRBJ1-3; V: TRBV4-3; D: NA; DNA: TGCGCCAGCAGCCAAGATTTCCTTTCTGGAAACACCATATATTTT; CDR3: CASSQDFLSGNTIYF
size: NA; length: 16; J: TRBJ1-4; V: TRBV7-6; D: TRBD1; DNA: TGTGCCAGCATGGACAGGGAAGGGGCGACTAATGAAAAACTGTTTTTT; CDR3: CASMDREGATNEKLFF
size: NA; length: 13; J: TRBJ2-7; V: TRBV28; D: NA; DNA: TGTGCCAGCAGGAAACCCGACAGCTACGAGCAGTACTTC; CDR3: CASRKPDSYEQYF
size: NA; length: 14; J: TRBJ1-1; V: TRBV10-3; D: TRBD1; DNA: TGTGCCACCGGGACCGGACAGGGGTGGACTGAAGCTTTCTTT; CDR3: CATGTGQGWTEAFF
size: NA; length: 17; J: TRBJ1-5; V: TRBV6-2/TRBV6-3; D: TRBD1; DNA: TGTGCCAGCAGTTACTCCCCGGGACAGGGGAAAAATCAGCCCCAGCATTTT; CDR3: CASSYSPGQGKNQPQHF
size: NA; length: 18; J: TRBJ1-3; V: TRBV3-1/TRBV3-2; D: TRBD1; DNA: TGTGCCAGCAGCCCTCTCCCTCGGGACAGGGGGAGGGGAAACACCATATATTTT; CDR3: CASSPLPRDRGRGNTIYF
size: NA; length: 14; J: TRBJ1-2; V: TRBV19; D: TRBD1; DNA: TGTGCCAGTATTCCCACGGACAGGGCCGGGGGCTACACCTTC; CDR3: CASIPTDRAGGYTF
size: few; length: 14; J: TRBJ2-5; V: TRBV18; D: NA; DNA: TGTGCCAGCTCACGCGGTCGGCACGAAGAGACCCAGTACTTC; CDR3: CASSRGRHEETQYF
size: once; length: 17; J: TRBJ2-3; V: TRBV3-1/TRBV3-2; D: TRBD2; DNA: TGTGCCAGCAGCCAATCTAGCGGGACAAGTATGACAGATACGCAGTATTTT; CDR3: CASSQSSGTSMTDTQYF
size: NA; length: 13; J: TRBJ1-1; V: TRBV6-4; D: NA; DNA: TGTGCCAGCAGAGAAGGAGGCGAAACTGAAGCTTTCTTT; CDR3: CASREGGETEAFF
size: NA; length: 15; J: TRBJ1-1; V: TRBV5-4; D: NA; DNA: TGTGCCAGCAGCCGGACCCAGCGGGGGACCACTGAAGCTTTCTTT; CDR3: CASSRTQRGTTEAFF
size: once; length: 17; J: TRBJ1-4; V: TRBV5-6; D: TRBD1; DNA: TGTGCCAGCAGCTCCCCGGGACAGGGCTTCGGTAATGAAAAACTGTTTTTT; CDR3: CASSSPGQGFGNEKLFF
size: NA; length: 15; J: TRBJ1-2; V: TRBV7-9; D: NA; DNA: TGTGCCAGCAGCTTACCCCGGGGGGTTGACTATGGCTACACCTTC; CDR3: CASSLPRGVDYGYTF
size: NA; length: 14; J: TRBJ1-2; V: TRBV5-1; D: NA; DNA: TGCGCCAGCAGCTTGGAGCGGGCCGTGGGTGGCTACACCTTC; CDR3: CASSLERAVGGYTF
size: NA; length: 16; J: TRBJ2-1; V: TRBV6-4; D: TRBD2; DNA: TGTGCCAGCAGCCTAGGAAGCGGGGGGGCGAGGAATGAGCAGTTCTTC; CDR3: CASSLGSGGARNEQFF
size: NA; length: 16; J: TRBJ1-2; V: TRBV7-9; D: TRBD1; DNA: TGTGCCAGCAGCTTAGGAGGACAGGGAGTGACTTCTGGCTACACCTTC; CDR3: CASSLGGQGVTSGYTF
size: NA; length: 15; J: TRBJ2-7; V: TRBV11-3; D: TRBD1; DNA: TGTGCCAGCAGCCCGGGGGGACAGGGTACCTACGAGCAGTACTTC; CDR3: CASSPGGQGTYEQYF
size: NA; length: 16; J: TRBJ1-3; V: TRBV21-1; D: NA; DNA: TGTGCCAGCCTCGATTGGAGTGCCGTCTCTGGAAACACCATATATTTT; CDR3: CASLDWSAVSGNTIYF
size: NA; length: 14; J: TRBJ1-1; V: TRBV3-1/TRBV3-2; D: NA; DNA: TGTGCCAGCAGCCAAGATGGAGCAAACACTGAAGCTTTCTTT; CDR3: CASSQDGANTEAFF
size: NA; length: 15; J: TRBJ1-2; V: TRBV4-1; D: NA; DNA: TGCGCCAGCAGCCCCTCAGGATCAACTAACTATGGCTACACCTTC; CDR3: CASSPSGSTNYGYTF
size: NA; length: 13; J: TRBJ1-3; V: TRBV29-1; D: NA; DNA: TGCAGCGTTGTTGTGGATCCGGGAACCACCATATATTTT; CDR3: CSVVVDPGTTIYF
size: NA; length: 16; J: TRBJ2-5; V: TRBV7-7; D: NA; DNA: TGTGCCAGCAGCTCTAGGGGCCTAGAGGAGCAAGAGACCCAGTACTTC; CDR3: CASSSRGLEEQETQYF
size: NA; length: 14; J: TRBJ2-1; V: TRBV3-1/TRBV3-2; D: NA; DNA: TGTGCCAGCAGCCAAGATGTGGGGGGGCGGGAGCAGTTCTTC; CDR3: CASSQDVGGREQFF
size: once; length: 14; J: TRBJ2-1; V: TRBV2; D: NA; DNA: TGTGCCAGCAGAAACAGGGCCTCCTACAATGAGCAGTTCTTC; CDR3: CASRNRASYNEQFF
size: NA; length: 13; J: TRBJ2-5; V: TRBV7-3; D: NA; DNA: TGTGCCAGCAGCTTAGGGCGGGTAGAGACCCAGTACTTC; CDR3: CASSLGRVETQYF
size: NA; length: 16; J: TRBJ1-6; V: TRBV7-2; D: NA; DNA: TGTGCCAGCAGCTCCCGGGGGGCGCGAAATCATTCACCCCTCCACTTT; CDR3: CASSSRGARNHSPLHF
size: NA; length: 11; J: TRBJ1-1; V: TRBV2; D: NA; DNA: TGTGCCAGCAGTGACCGCACTGAAGCTTTCTTT; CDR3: CASSDRTEAFF
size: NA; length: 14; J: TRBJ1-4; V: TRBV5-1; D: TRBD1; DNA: TGCGCCAGCAGCTCGACAGGGCAGGGAGAAAAACTGTTTTTT; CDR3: CASSSTGQGEKLFF
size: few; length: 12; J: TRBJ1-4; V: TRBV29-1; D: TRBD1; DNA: TGCAGCGCCGGACAGGGGTATGAAAAACTGTTTTTT; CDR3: CSAGQGYEKLFF
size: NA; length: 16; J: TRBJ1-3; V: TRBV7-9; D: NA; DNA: TGTGCCAGCAGCTTAAGTTCTGGCCTCTCTGGAAACACCATATATTTT; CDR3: CASSLSSGLSGNTIYF
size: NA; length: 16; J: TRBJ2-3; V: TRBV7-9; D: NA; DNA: TGTGCCAGCAGCTTAGGGCGGGCGGCTAGCACAGATACGCAGTATTTT; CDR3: CASSLGRAASTDTQYF
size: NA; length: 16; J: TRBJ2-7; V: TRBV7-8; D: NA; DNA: TGTGCCAGCAGCCTCTTCAGGACTTACGGGAGCCACGAGCAGTACTTC; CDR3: CASSLFRTYGSHEQYF
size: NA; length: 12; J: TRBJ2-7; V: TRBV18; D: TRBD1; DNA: TGTGCCAGCTCACCAGGACAGGGCGAGCAGTACTTC; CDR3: CASSPGQGEQYF
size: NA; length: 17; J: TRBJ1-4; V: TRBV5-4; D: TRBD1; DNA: TGTGCCAGCAGCTTTGGGACAGGCCCCCCAACTAATGAAAAACTGTTTTTT; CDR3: CASSFGTGPPTNEKLFF
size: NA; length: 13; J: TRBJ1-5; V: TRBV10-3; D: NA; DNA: TGTGCCATCAGTGAACAGGCGAATCAGCCCCAGCATTTT; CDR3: CAISEQANQPQHF
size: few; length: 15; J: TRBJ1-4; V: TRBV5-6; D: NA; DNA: TGTGCCAGCAGCTTGGCCCAAGGGGTATTTGAAAAACTGTTTTTT; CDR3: CASSLAQGVFEKLFF
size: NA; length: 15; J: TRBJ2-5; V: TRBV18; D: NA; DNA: TGTGCCAGCTCACCAGTCCCGGACGCGGGTGAGACCCAGTACTTC; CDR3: CASSPVPDAGETQYF
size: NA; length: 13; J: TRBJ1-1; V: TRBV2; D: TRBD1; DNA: TGTGCCAGCAGTGAGACAGGGGGTACTGAAGCTTTCTTT; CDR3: CASSETGGTEAFF